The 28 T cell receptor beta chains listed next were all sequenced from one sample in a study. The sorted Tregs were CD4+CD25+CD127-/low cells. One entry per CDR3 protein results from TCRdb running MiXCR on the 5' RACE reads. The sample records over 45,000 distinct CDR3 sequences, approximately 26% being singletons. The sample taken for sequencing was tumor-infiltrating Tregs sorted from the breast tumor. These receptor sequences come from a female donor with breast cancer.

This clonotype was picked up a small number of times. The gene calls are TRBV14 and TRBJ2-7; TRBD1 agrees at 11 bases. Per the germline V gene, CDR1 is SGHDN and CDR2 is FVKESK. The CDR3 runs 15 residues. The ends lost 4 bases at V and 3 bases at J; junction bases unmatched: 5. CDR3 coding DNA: TGTGCCAGCAGCCGCCTCGGGACAGGGGGCTACGAGCAGTACTTC. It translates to CASSRLGTGGYEQYF.

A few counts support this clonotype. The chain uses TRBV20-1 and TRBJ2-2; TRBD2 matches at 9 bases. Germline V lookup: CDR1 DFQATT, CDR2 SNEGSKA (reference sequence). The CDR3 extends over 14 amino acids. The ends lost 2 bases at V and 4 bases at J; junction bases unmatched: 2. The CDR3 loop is CSARLSGSTGELFF. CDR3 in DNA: TGCAGTGCTAGACTTAGCGGGAGCACCGGGGAGCTGTTTTTT.

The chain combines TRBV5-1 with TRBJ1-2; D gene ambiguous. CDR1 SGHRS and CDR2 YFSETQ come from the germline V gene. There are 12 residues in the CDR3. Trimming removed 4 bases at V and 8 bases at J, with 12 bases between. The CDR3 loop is CASSPGMGGYTF. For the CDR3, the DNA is TGCGCCAGCAGCCCTGGGATGGGCGGCTACACCTTC.

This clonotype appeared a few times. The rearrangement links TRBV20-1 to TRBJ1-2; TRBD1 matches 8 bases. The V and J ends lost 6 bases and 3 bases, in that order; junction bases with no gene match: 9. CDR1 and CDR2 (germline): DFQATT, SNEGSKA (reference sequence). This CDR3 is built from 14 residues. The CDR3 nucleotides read TGCAGTGCGAGCCGCTTGGACAGGGACTATGGCTACACCTTC. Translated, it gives CSASRLDRDYGYTF.

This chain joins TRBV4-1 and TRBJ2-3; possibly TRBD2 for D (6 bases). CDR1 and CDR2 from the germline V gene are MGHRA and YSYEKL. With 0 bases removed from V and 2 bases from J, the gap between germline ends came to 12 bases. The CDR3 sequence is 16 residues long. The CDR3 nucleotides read TGCGCCAGCAGCCAAGATAGAGCGGGTTACACAGATACGCAGTATTTT. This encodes CASSQDRAGYTDTQYF.

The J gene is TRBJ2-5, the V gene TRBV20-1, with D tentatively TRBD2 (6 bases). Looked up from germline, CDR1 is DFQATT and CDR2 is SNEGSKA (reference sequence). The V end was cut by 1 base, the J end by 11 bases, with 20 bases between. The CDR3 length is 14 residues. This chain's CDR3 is CSARALPGVGTQYF. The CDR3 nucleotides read TGCAGTGCTAGAGCTCTGCCGGGGGTGGGTACGCAGTACTTC.

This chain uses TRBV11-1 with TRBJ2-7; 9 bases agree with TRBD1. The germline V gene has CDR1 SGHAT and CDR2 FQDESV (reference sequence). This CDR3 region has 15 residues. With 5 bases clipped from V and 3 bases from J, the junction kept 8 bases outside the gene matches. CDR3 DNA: TGTGCCAGCAGCCTCCTACAGGGGGCGGACTACGAGCAGTACTTC. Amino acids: CASSLLQGADYEQYF. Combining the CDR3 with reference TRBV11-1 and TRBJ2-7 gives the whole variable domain EAEVAQSPRYKITEKSQAVAFWCDPISGHATLYWYRQILGQGPELLVQFQDESVVDDSQLPKDRFSAERLKGVDSTLKIQPAELGDSAMYLCASSLLQGADYEQYFGPGTRLTVT.

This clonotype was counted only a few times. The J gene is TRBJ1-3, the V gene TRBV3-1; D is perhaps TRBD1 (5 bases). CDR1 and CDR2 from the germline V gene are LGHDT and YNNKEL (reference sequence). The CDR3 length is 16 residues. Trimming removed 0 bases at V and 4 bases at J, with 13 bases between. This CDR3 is CASSQDAEGSGNTIYF. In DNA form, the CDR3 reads TGTGCCAGCAGCCAAGACGCGGAGGGGTCGGGAAACACCATATATTTT.

The CDR3, as DNA: TGCAGCGTTGGATGGACAGTGCGGGCAGATACGCAGTATTTT. It specifies CSVGWTVRADTQYF. This chain connects TRBV29-1 to TRBJ2-3; tentative D call: TRBD1 (6 bases). This CDR3 has 14 amino acids. From germline, CDR1 is SQVTM and CDR2 ANQGSEA. The V end lost 4 bases, the J end lost 4 bases, and 15 bases lay between the germline ends.

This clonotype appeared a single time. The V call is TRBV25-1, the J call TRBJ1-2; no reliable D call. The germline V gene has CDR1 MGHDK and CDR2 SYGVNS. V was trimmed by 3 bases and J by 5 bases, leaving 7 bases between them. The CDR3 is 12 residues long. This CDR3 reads CASSDGRYGYTF. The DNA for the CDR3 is TGTGCCAGCAGTGACGGCCGTTATGGCTACACCTTC.

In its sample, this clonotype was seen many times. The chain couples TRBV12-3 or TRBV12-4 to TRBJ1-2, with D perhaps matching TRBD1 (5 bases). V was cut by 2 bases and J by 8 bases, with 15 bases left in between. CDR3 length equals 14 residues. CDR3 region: CASSLWAGFGGYTF. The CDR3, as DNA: TGTGCCAGCAGTTTATGGGCAGGGTTTGGAGGCTACACCTTC.

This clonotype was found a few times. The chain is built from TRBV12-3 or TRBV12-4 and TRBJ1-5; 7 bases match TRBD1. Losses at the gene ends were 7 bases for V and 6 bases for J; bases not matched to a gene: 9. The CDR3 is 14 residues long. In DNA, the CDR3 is TGTGCCAGCATCAAGGACAGGACCCTTCAGCCCCAGCATTTT. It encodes CASIKDRTLQPQHF.

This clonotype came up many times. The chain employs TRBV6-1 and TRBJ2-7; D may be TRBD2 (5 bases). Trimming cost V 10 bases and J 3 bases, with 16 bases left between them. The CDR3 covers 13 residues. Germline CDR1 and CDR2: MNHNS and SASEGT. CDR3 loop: CATTPGYHYEQYF. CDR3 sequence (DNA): TGTGCCACCACCCCGGGGTACCACTACGAGCAGTACTTC.

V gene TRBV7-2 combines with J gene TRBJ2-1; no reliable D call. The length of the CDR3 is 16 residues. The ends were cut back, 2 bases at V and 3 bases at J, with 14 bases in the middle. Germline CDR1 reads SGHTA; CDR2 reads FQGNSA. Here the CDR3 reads CASSLNSVGSYNEQFF. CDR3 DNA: TGTGCCAGCAGCTTAAACTCAGTGGGAAGCTACAATGAGCAGTTCTTC.

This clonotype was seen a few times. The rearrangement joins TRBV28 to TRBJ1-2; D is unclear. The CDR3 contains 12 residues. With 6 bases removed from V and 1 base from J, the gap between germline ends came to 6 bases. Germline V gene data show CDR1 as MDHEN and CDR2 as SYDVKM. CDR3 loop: CASRRNNYGYTF. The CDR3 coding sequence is TGTGCCAGCAGAAGGAATAACTATGGCTACACCTTC.

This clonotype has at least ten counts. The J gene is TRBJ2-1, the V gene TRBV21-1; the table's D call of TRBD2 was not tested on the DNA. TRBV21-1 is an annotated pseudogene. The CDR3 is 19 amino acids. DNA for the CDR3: TGTGCCAGCAGCCATTTGGGTTCTAGCGGGAGGGAACTCTACAATGAGCAGTTCTTC. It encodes CASSHLGSSGRELYNEQFF.

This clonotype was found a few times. The CDR3 DNA follows: TGTGCCAGCAGCTTAGCGGAGGGAGGGACTGAAGCTTTCTTT. Amino acids: CASSLAEGGTEAFF. The V gene is TRBV7-6, the J gene TRBJ1-1; D gene unclear. The CDR3 loop spans 14 amino acids. Between the trimmed V and J ends, which lost 0 bases and 5 bases, there was a span of 10 bases. The germline gives CDR1 SGHVS, CDR2 FNYEAQ.

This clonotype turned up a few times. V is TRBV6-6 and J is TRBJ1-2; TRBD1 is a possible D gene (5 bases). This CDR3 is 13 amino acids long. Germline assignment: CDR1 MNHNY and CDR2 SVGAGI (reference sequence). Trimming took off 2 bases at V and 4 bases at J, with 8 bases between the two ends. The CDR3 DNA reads TGTGCCAGCAGTTACAGGGGCCCCTATGGCTACACCTTC. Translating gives CASSYRGPYGYTF.

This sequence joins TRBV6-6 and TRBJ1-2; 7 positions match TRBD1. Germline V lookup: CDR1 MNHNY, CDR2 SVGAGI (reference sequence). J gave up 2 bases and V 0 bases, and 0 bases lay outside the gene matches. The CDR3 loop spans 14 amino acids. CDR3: CASSYSTGNYGYTF. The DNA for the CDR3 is TGTGCCAGCAGTTACTCGACAGGGAACTATGGCTACACCTTC.

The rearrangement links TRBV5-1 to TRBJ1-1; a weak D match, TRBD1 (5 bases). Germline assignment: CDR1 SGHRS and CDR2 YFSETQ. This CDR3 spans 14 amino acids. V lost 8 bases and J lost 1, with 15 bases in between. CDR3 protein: CASLLGAGNTEAFF. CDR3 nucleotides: TGCGCCAGTCTTCTCGGGGCGGGGAACACTGAAGCTTTCTTT.

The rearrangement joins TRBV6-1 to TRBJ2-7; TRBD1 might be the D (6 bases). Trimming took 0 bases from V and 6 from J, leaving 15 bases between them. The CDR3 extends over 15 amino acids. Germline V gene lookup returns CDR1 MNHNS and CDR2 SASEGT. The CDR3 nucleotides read TGTGCCAGCAGTGAAGCGCAGCAGGGGAAGGGCGAGCAGTACTTC. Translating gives CASSEAQQGKGEQYF.

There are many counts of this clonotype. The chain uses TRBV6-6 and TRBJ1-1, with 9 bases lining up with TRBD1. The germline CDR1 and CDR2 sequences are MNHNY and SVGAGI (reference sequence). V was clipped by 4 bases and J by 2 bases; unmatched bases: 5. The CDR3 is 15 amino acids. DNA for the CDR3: TGTGCCAGCAGTTCGACGGACAGGGGAAACACTGAAGCTTTCTTT. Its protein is CASSSTDRGNTEAFF.

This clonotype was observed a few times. The CDR3 DNA sequence: TGCGCCAGCAGCCAAGAACGCTTCCTAAATGAGCAGTTCTTC. It yields the protein CASSQERFLNEQFF. V and J are TRBV4-3 and TRBJ2-1; D gene unclear. CDR3 size: 14 residues. Trimming pared 0 bases from V and 7 bases from J, leaving 10 bases between. The germline V gene encodes CDR1 LGHNA and CDR2 YSLEER.

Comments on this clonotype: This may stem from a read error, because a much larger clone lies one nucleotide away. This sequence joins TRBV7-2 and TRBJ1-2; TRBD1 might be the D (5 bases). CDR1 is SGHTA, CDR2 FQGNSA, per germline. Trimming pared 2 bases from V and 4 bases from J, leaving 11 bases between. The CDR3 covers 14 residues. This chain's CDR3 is CASSLIRGIYGYTF. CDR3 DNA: TGTGCCAGCAGCTTAATACGGGGGATCTATGGCTACACCTTC.

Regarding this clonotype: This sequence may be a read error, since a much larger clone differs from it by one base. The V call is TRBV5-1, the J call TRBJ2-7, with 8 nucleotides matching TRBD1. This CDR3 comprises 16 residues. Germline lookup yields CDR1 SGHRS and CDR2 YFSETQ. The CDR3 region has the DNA TGCGCCAGCGGCTTGGGCGGGACAGGCCGCTCCTACGAGCAGTACTTC. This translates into CASGLGGTGRSYEQYF. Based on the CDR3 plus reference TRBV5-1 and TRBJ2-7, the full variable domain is KAGVTQTPRYLIKTRGQQVTLSCSPISGHRSVSWYQQTPGQGLQFLFEYFSETQRNKGNFPGRFSGRQFSNSRSEMNVSTLELGDSALYLCASGLGGTGRSYEQYFGPGTRLTVT.

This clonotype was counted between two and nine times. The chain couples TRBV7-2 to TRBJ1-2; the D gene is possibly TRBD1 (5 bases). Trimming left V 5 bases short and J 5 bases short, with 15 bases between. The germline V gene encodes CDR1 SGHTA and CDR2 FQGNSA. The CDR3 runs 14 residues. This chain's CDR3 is CASSPDNRGYGYTF. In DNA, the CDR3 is TGTGCCAGCAGCCCGGACAACCGTGGGTATGGCTACACCTTC.

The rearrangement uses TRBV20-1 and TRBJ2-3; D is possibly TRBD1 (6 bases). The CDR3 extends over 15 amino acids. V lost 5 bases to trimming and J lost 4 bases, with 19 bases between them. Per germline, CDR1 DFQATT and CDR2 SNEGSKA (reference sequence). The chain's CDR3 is CSAEGLKQGSDTQYF. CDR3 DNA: TGCAGTGCTGAGGGGCTGAAACAGGGATCAGATACGCAGTATTTT.

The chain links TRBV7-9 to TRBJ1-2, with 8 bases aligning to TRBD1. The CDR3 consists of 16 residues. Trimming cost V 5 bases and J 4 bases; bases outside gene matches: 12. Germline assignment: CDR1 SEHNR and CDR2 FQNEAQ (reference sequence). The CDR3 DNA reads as TGTGCCAGCAGCCCCCCCGGACAGGGCCTGTCCTATGGCTACACCTTC. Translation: CASSPPGQGLSYGYTF. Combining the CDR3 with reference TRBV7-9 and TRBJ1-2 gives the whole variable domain DTGVSQNPRHKITKRGQNVTFRCDPISEHNRLYWYRQTLGQGPEFLTYFQNEAQLEKSRLLSDRFSAERPKGSFSTLEIQRTEQGDSAMYLCASSPPGQGLSYGYTFGSGTRLTVV.